This T cell receptor beta chain was captured by sequencing in a study of blood T cell repertoires in COVID-19. Study in general: Italy, Spain and the United States were the sources of the convalescent and acute COVID-19 samples. The analysed material was cDNA or gDNA that came from T cells, B-cell-depleted T cells, or PBMCs.

In the source study's methods: Amplified reference gene primers provided the basis for estimating nucleated cell counts. The method was immunoSEQ multiplex PCR; TCRdb's version includes in-frame clones alone and lacks a portion of them. V and J calls and clone size come straight from that table; D and trimming were deduced from the DNA. This table has 200,000 to 300,000 clones, about 80% appearing once. V was clipped by 4 bases and J by 0 bases, with 14 bases between them. The CDR3 runs 16 residues. Germline V gene sequence: CDR1 SGDLS, CDR2 YYNGEE. This clone was found a few times. Other nucleotide sequences from this sample produce the same CDR3.

The V and J genes are TRBV9 and TRBJ2-1; the D gene is possibly TRBD2 (5 bases). The sample consisted of peripheral blood. The clonotype comes from an elderly woman with acute or convalescent COVID-19. This CDR3 reads CASSPRRGSSYNEQFF. The DNA of the CDR3 is TGTGCCAGCAGCCCCCGAAGAGGGAGCTCCTACAATGAGCAGTTCTTC.